The clone carrying this TCR beta chain was detected only a few times. The antigen is unknown. Time point described: baseline pretreatment blood. Treatment described: 15 Gy SBRT to primary tumor, nephrectomy 4 weeks later. After SBRT, blood was collected at 2 and 4 weeks, plus baseline. Clear cell pathology was present in this patient's renal cell carcinoma. The CDR3 sequence is 13 residues long. V was trimmed by 1 base and J by 6 bases, leaving 10 bases between them. Germline CDR1 and CDR2: SGHNT and YYREEE (reference sequence). The record originates from a study of radiation and T cells in renal cell carcinoma. Study observations and caveats: No pretreatment tumor biopsies were available for baseline clonotypes.

Produced via immunoSEQ multiplex PCR; TCRdb's table is partial and in-frame only. The sample holds roughly 150,000 clones, 88% seen once. The receptor's source is a woman aged 70 to 79 with renal cell carcinoma. This sequence joins TRBV5-4 and TRBJ1-1; no reliable D call. Here the sequenced sample was blood, taken from a patient whose treatment included radiotherapy and nephrectomy. The CDR3 sequence: CASSLYQLAEAFF. CDR3 DNA: TGTGCCAGCAGCTTGTATCAGTTAGCTGAAGCTTTCTTT.